The 30 T cell receptor beta chains below come from one sample, sequenced in a study of blood T cell repertoires in COVID-19. The protocol was immunoSEQ multiplex PCR, while the TCRdb copy is restricted to in-frame clones and leaves out a portion. The data show hundreds of thousands of clones, 75% to 90% seen once. The specimen was peripheral blood. These receptors all stem from a woman in her thirties with active or convalescent COVID-19.

This clone occurred a few times. This sequence joins TRBV6-4 and TRBJ1-5; perhaps TRBD1 as D (5 bases). Germline V gene data show CDR1 as MRHNA and CDR2 as SNTAGT. Trimming cost V 2 bases and J 7 bases, with 12 bases left between them. The CDR3 sequence is 14 residues long. The CDR3 protein is CASSDTAGRQPQHF. The DNA for the CDR3 is TGTGCCAGCAGTGACACAGCGGGGCGCCAGCCCCAGCATTTT.

This chain links TRBV5-1 with TRBJ1-2; 7 bases fit TRBD1. The CDR3 covers 15 residues. Germline CDR1 reads SGHRS; CDR2 reads YFSETQ. The V gene end was trimmed by 0 bases and the J gene end by 0 bases; junction bases not matched to a gene: 2. The CDR3 bases are TGCGCCAGCAGCTTGGCTACAGGGGCTAACTATGGCTACACCTTC. This gives the protein CASSLATGANYGYTF.

The V gene is TRBV11-2, the J gene TRBJ2-1, with D perhaps matching TRBD2 (6 bases). CDR3 size: 15 residues. Germline V gives CDR1 SGHAT, CDR2 FQNNGV. The V end was cut by 1 base, the J end by 7 bases, with 14 bases between. The CDR3 nucleotides read TGTGCCAGCAGCTTAGCCAGCGGGTCGAAAAATGAGCAGTTCTTC. Its translation: CASSLASGSKNEQFF.

The rearrangement joins TRBV4-1 to TRBJ1-3, with 9 bases lining up with TRBD1. The germline V gene has CDR1 MGHRA and CDR2 YSYEKL. The V and J ends lost 4 bases and 8 bases, in that order; junction bases with no gene match: 6. The CDR3 is 14 amino acids. CDR3: CASSPGTGMDTIYF. CDR3 DNA sequence: TGCGCCAGCAGCCCAGGGACAGGGATGGACACCATATATTTT.

The rearrangement joins TRBV6-5 to TRBJ2-5; 8 bases are shared with TRBD1. The germline V gene encodes CDR1 MNHEY and CDR2 SVGAGI. This CDR3 region has 15 residues. The J segment lost 0 bases and the V segment lost 5 bases, leaving 5 bases of the junction unmatched. The CDR3 loop reads CASSRPTGDQETQYF. The DNA of the CDR3 is TGTGCCAGCAGTCGACCGACAGGGGACCAAGAGACCCAGTACTTC.

This clone was seen a single time. The genes are TRBV25-1 and TRBJ2-1, with 10 bases fitting TRBD2. Trimming at V came to 2 bases and at J to 7 bases, leaving 2 bases not matched to a gene. The CDR3 is made up of 14 amino acids. Germline V gives CDR1 MGHDK, CDR2 SYGVNS. The CDR3 region is CASSESGRENEQFF. In DNA, the CDR3 is TGTGCCAGCAGTGAAAGCGGGAGGGAAAATGAGCAGTTCTTC.

V gene TRBV10-3 combines with J gene TRBJ1-1, with D uncertain. Trimming left V 4 bases short and J 6 bases short, with 12 bases between. Germline V gene lookup returns CDR1 ENHRY and CDR2 SYGVKD. The CDR3 consists of 13 residues. The CDR3 DNA is TGTGCCATCAGTGGCGGGGTCGGCGCTGAAGCTTTCTTT. Its translation: CAISGGVGAEAFF.

In this sample, this clone turned up a few times. The rearrangement links TRBV29-1 to TRBJ1-2, with D maybe TRBD1 (5 bases). V lost 8 bases and J lost 4, with 14 bases in between. This CDR3 is 12 amino acids long. Germline V CDR1 and CDR2: SQVTM, ANQGSEA. The CDR3 loop reads CSILTATYGYTF. In DNA, the CDR3 is TGCAGCATTTTGACAGCTACCTATGGCTACACCTTC.

V gene TRBV4-1 combines with J gene TRBJ2-3, with TRBD1 matching over 8 bases. Germline CDR1 and CDR2: MGHRA and YSYEKL. This CDR3 comprises 14 residues. With 4 bases clipped from V and 1 base from J, the junction kept 1 base outside the gene matches. CDR3 bases: TGCGCCAGCAGCCCGGGACAGGGCACAGATACGCAGTATTTT. Its translation: CASSPGQGTDTQYF.

This chain connects TRBV18 to TRBJ1-2, with D perhaps TRBD1 (5 bases). CDR1 KGHSH and CDR2 LQKENI come from the germline V gene. Trimming took 6 bases from V and 8 from J, leaving 16 bases between them. This CDR3 contains 13 residues. Written as DNA, the CDR3 is TGTGCCAGCTCCTTCGAGCAGGGTGGAGGCTACACCTTC. Protein sequence: CASSFEQGGGYTF.

Comments on this clone: Distinct nucleotide sequences in the sample also encode this CDR3. The chain has TRBV19 and TRBJ1-1, with D tentatively TRBD1 (5 bases). This CDR3 region has 14 residues. Trimming shortened V by 1 base and J by 0 bases, and 6 bases separated the two germline ends. Germline values: CDR1 LNHDA, CDR2 SQIVND (reference sequence). The CDR3, as DNA: TGTGCCAGTAGTATAGCAGGGATGAACACTGAAGCTTTCTTT. The encoded protein is CASSIAGMNTEAFF.

V usage is TRBV27 and J usage is TRBJ1-1; D remains ambiguous. Trimming left V 8 bases short and J 5 bases short, with 9 bases between. This CDR3 has 11 amino acids. Germline CDR1 reads MNHEY; CDR2 reads SMNVEV (reference sequence). CDR3 sequence reads: CASGPRTEAFF. The CDR3 DNA sequence: TGTGCCAGCGGCCCTCGAACTGAAGCTTTCTTT.

This clone is a singleton in its sample. The chain carries TRBV27 and TRBJ1-3, with 7 positions matching TRBD1. The germline V gene has CDR1 MNHEY and CDR2 SMNVEV (reference sequence). Losses at the gene ends were 6 bases for V and 0 bases for J; bases not matched to a gene: 5. CDR3 length: 15 amino acids. The CDR3 here is CASRGTAASGNTIYF. The CDR3 bases are TGTGCCAGCAGGGGGACAGCCGCCTCTGGAAACACCATATATTTT.

The chain combines TRBV6-6 with TRBJ2-7; tentative D call: TRBD1 (6 bases). The CDR3 runs 14 residues. V was trimmed by 2 bases and J by 3 bases, leaving 11 bases between them. Looked up from germline, CDR1 is MNHNY and CDR2 is SVGAGI (reference sequence). CDR3 coding DNA: TGTGCCAGCAGTTACCGAGCAGGGGACTACGAGCAGTACTTC. This encodes CASSYRAGDYEQYF.

This clone appeared a single time. V gene TRBV2 combines with J gene TRBJ1-2; no clear D gene. The germline V gene encodes CDR1 SNHLY and CDR2 FYNNEI. This CDR3 has 12 amino acids. Trimming stripped 6 bases from V and 8 bases from J, with 13 bases between. Here the CDR3 DNA reads TGTGCCAGCAGACTTACGGGAGGCGGCTACACCTTC. As protein: CASRLTGGGYTF.

This sequence joins TRBV4-2 and TRBJ2-2; tentative D call: TRBD2 (6 bases). The CDR3 consists of 15 residues. V shed 3 bases and J shed 0 bases, with 8 bases lying between them. From germline, CDR1 is LGHNA and CDR2 YNFKEQ. The CDR3, as DNA: TGTGCCAGCAGCCATCGGGGGTCGAACACCGGGGAGCTGTTTTTT. Amino acid sequence: CASSHRGSNTGELFF.

The rearrangement joins TRBV11-3 to TRBJ1-3; no clear D gene. Germline CDR1 reads SGHNT; CDR2 reads YENEEA. This CDR3 has 15 residues. With 1 base removed from V and 0 bases from J, the gap between germline ends came to 7 bases. The CDR3 DNA sequence: TGTGCCAGCAGCTTAGGTGCCAGCTCTGGAAACACCATATATTTT. Protein product: CASSLGASSGNTIYF.

V and J are TRBV29-1 and TRBJ2-2, with 11 bases aligning to TRBD1. The CDR3 sequence is 13 residues long. Germline assignment: CDR1 SQVTM and CDR2 ANQGSEA. V lost 4 bases and J lost 7; bases outside the gene matches: 2. In DNA, the CDR3 is TGCAGCGTTGGGGACAGGGGGGACGGGGAGCTGTTTTTT. Translating gives CSVGDRGDGELFF.

On this clone itself: The sample contains more than one DNA sequence encoding this CDR3. V is TRBV6-5 and J is TRBJ2-3, with 10 bases lining up with TRBD1. This CDR3 comprises 15 residues. CDR1 and CDR2 (germline): MNHEY, SVGAGI. V lost 0 bases and J lost 4; bases outside the gene matches: 1. Here the CDR3 DNA reads TGTGCCAGCAGTTACTCGACAGGGGGCGCAGATACGCAGTATTTT. This translates into CASSYSTGGADTQYF.

This sequence joins TRBV29-1 and TRBJ2-1; TRBD1 is a possible D gene (5 bases). The CDR3 has 12 residues. The germline CDR1 and CDR2 sequences are SQVTM and ANQGSEA. Trimming stripped 5 bases from V and 10 bases from J, with 15 bases between. Here the CDR3 DNA reads TGCAGCGTTTCCCCAGGGATGGGCGAGCAGTTCTTC. It translates to CSVSPGMGEQFF.

The V call is TRBV10-3, the J call TRBJ1-1; a possible D gene is TRBD1 (5 bases). The CDR3 is 13 residues long. Trimming removed 4 bases at V and 5 bases at J, with 11 bases between. CDR1 ENHRY and CDR2 SYGVKD come from the germline V gene. CDR3 nucleotide sequence: TGTGCCATCAGTGTCAACGGGGGAACTGAAGCTTTCTTT. This codes for CAISVNGGTEAFF.

The chain has TRBV2 and TRBJ1-3; possibly TRBD1 for D (5 bases). This CDR3 has 17 amino acids. V lost 3 bases and J lost 4, with 19 bases in between. The V gene's germline CDR1 is SNHLY and CDR2 FYNNEI. In DNA form, the CDR3 reads TGTGCCAGCAGTGAGGGGGGACTTAGGGGATCGGGAAACACCATATATTTT. This sequence encodes CASSEGGLRGSGNTIYF.

The chain uses TRBV19 and TRBJ2-7; D is undetermined. The V gene's germline CDR1 is LNHDA and CDR2 SQIVND (reference sequence). The CDR3 sequence is 13 residues long. Deletions cut 0 bases from V and 4 bases from J, with 7 bases between. The CDR3 protein is CASSIDRFYEQYF. CDR3 nucleotide sequence: TGTGCCAGTAGTATAGATCGGTTTTACGAGCAGTACTTC.

The rearrangement links TRBV4-1 to TRBJ2-2, with D hard to call. Germline values: CDR1 MGHRA, CDR2 YSYEKL. This CDR3 has 15 residues. The germline V and J ends were trimmed by 0 bases and 6 bases, with 11 bases remaining between them. CDR3: CASSQEAGIAGELFF. The CDR3 nucleotides are TGCGCCAGCAGCCAAGAGGCAGGTATAGCCGGGGAGCTGTTTTTT.

The CDR3 protein is CSVSIARGNTIYF. The CDR3 DNA reads TGCAGCGTTTCTATCGCCCGAGGAAACACCATATATTTT. The chain has TRBV29-1 and TRBJ1-3; D not resolved. Trimming pared 5 bases from V and 4 bases from J, leaving 12 bases between. The CDR3 spans 13 residues. CDR1 is SQVTM, CDR2 ANQGSEA, per germline.

V usage is TRBV19 and J usage is TRBJ1-4; D is ambiguous. CDR3 length: 15 amino acids. Trimming stripped 3 bases from V and 8 bases from J, with 16 bases between. Germline CDR1 is LNHDA and CDR2 is SQIVND (reference sequence). The CDR3 sequence is CASSMEPVVAEKLFF. The DNA for the CDR3 is TGTGCCAGTAGTATGGAGCCAGTAGTGGCGGAAAAACTGTTTTTT.

This chain joins TRBV14 and TRBJ2-7, with 10 bases fitting TRBD1. The CDR3 sequence is 15 residues long. Germline lookup yields CDR1 SGHDN and CDR2 FVKESK. The V segment lost 4 bases and the J segment 1 base; nucleotides outside the gene matches: 4. The CDR3 sequence: CASSLSGQGSYEQYF. Here the CDR3 DNA reads TGTGCCAGCAGCCTATCGGGACAGGGGTCCTACGAGCAGTACTTC.

The chain recombines TRBV5-4 with TRBJ2-6, with TRBD1 as a possible D gene (8 bases). This CDR3 has 17 amino acids. Germline V lookup: CDR1 SGHNT, CDR2 YYREEE (reference sequence). Trimming shortened V by 4 bases and J by 1 base, and 15 bases separated the two germline ends. This CDR3 is CASSIGQGLSGANVLTF. CDR3 DNA: TGTGCCAGCAGCATTGGACAGGGACTATCTGGGGCCAACGTCCTGACTTTC.

The chain joins TRBV19 to TRBJ1-5; no firm D call. Germline loops: CDR1 LNHDA, CDR2 SQIVND (reference sequence). With 3 bases removed from V and 5 bases from J, the gap between germline ends came to 11 bases. CDR3 length equals 14 residues. CDR3 coding DNA: TGTGCCAGTAGTATCCCCAGGTTTGATCAGCCCCAGCATTTT. Amino acids: CASSIPRFDQPQHF.

V and J are TRBV6-6 and TRBJ1-1, with TRBD1 matching 7 bases. The CDR3 loop spans 12 amino acids. Germline V CDR1 and CDR2: MNHNY, SVGAGI (reference sequence). The junction had 4 bases not matched to a gene; V was cut back by 6 bases and J by 6 bases. The DNA for the CDR3 is TGTGCCAGCAGCAGACAGGGTTCTGAAGCTTTCTTT. Translated, it gives CASSRQGSEAFF.